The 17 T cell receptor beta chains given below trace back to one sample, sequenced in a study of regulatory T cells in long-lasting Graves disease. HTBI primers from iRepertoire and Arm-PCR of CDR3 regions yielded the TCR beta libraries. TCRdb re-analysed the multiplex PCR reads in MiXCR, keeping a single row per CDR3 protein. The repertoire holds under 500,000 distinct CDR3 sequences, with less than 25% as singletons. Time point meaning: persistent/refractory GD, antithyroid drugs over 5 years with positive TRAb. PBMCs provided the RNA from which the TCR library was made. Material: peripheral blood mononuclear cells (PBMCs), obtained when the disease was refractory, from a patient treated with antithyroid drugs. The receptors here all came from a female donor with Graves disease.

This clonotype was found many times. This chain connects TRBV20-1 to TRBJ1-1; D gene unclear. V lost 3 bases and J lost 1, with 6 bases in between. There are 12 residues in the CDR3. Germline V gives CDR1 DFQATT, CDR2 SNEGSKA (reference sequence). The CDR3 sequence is CSASQANTEAFF. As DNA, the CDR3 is TGCAGTGCTAGCCAGGCGAACACTGAAGCTTTCTTT.

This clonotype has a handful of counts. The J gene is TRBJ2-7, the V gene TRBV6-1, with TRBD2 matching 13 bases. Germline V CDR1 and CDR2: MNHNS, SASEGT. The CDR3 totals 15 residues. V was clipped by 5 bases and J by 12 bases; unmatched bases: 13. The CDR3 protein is CASSPGTSGTVQSYF. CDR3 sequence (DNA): TGTGCCAGCAGTCCCGGGACTAGCGGGACCGTTCAGTCGTACTTC.

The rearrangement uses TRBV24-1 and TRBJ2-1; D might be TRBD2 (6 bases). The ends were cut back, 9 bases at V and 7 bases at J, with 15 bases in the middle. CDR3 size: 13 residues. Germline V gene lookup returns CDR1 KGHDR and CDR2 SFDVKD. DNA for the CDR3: TGTGCCACCGCGGGGAATATGAGGAATGAGCAGTTCTTC. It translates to CATAGNMRNEQFF.

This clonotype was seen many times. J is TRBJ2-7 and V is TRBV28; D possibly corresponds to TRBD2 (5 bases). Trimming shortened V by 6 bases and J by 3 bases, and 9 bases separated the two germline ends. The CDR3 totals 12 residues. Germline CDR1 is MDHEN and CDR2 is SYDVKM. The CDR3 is CASRLDCYEQYF. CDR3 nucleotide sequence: TGTGCCAGCAGGTTGGACTGCTACGAGCAGTACTTC.

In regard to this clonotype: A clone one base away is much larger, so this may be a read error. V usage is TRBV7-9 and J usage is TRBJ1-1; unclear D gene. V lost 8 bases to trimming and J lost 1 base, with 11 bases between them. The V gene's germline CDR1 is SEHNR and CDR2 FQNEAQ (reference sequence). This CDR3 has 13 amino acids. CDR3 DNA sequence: TGTGCCAGCGGCTCATTCTGGAACACTGAAGCTTTCTTT. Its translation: CASGSFWNTEAFF.

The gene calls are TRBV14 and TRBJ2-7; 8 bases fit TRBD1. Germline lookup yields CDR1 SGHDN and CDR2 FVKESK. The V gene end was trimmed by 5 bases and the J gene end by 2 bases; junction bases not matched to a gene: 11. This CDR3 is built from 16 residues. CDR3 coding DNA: TGTGCCAGCAGCGAACGGACAGGGCGCTCCACCTACGAGCAGTACTTC. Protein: CASSERTGRSTYEQYF.

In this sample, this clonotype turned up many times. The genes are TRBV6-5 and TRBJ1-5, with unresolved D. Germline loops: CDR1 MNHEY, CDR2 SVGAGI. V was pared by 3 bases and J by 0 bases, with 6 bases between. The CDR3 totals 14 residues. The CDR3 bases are TGTGCCAGCAGTTATTCCAATAGCAATCAGCCCCAGCATTTT. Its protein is CASSYSNSNQPQHF.

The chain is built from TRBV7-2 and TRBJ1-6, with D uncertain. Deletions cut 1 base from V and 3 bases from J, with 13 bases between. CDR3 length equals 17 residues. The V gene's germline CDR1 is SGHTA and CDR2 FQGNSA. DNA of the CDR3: TGTGCCAGCAGCTTAGGGTTTGGTCGGAGCTATAATTCACCCCTCCACTTT. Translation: CASSLGFGRSYNSPLHF. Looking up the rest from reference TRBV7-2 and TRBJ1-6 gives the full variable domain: GAGVSQSPSNKVTEKGKDVELRCDPISGHTALYWYRQSLGQGLEFLIYFQGNSAPDKSGLPSDRFSAERTGGSVSTLTIQRTQQEDSAVYLCASSLGFGRSYNSPLHFGNGTRLTVT.

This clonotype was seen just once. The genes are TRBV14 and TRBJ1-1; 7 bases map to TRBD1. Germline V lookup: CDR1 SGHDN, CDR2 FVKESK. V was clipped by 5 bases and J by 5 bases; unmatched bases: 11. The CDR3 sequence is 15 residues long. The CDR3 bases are TGTGCCAGCAGCTATAAACAGGGGACGGGGACTGAAGCTTTCTTT. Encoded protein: CASSYKQGTGTEAFF.

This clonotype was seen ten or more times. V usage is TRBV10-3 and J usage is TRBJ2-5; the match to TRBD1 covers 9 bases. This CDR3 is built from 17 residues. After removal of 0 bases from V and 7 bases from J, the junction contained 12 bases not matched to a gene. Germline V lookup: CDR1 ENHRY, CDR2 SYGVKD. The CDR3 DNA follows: TGTGCCATCAGTGAGTCTGCCACCCGGGACAGGGTTGGGACCCAGTACTTC. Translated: CAISESATRDRVGTQYF.

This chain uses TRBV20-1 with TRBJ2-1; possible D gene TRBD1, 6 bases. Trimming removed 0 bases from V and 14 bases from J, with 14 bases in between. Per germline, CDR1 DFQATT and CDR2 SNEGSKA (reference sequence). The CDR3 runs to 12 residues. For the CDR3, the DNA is TGCAGTGCTAGAGATCGAGGGCAGGGGAAGTTCTTC. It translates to CSARDRGQGKFF.

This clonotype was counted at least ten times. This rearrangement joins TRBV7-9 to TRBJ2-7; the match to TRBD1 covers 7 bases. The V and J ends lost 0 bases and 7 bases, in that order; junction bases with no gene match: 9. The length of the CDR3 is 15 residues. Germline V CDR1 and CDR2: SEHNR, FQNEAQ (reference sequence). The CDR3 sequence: CASSLARQGVMEQYF. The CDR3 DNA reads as TGTGCCAGCAGCTTAGCGCGCCAGGGGGTGATGGAGCAGTACTTC.

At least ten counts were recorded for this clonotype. DNA of the CDR3: TGTGCCAGCAGTTTACCTCCCGGGGACAGGGGACTTAACACTGAAGCTTTCTTT. This sequence encodes CASSLPPGDRGLNTEAFF. The rearrangement joins TRBV27 to TRBJ1-1, with TRBD1 identical over 10 bases. Germline CDR1 MNHEY, CDR2 SMNVEV (reference sequence). Trimming cost V 2 bases and J 2 bases; bases outside gene matches: 11. There are 18 residues in the CDR3.

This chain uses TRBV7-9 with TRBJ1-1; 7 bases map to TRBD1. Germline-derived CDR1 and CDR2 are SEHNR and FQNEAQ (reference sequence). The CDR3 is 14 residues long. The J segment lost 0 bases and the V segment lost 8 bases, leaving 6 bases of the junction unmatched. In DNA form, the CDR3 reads TGTGCCAGCCATTCAGGGGGAGTGAACACTGAAGCTTTCTTT. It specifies CASHSGGVNTEAFF.

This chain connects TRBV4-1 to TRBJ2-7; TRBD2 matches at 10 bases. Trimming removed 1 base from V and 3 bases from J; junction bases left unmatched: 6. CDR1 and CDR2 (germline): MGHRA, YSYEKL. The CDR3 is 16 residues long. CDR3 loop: CASSQGFASGSYEQYF. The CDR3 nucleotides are TGCGCCAGCAGCCAAGGGTTTGCTAGCGGGAGCTACGAGCAGTACTTC.

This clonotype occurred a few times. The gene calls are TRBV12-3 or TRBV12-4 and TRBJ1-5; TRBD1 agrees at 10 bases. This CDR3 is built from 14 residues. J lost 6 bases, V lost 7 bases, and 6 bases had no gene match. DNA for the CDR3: TGTGCCAGCACAATGGGGACAGGGGTTCAGCCCCAGCATTTT. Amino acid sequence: CASTMGTGVQPQHF.

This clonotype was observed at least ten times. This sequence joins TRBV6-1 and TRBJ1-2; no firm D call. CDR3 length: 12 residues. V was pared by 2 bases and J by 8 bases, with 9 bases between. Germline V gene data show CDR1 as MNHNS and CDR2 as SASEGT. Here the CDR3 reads CASSERVWGYTF. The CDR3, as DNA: TGTGCCAGCAGTGAAAGGGTGTGGGGCTACACCTTC.